A selection of T cell receptor beta chains follows, all from one sample in a study of blood T cell repertoires in COVID-19. Clones were sequenced by immunoSEQ multiplex PCR, and TCRdb holds only the in-frame ones, with some missing. The repertoire holds 200,000 or so clones, with approximately 90% as singletons. Sequencing input: PBMCs or T cells enriched from blood (not recorded which). All receptors come from a middle-aged woman with acute COVID-19. Each CDR3 is given with its conserved first and last residue. A D gene is named only where the DNA matches it firmly. Some rows have no size entry. The others give once, few or many, or a class for an expanded clone.

j_call	d_call	clone_size	cdr3_length	v_call	cdr3_nt	cdr3_aa
TRBJ1-2	-	-	15	TRBV6-5	TGTGCCAGCAGACCCGGACAGTACGCTAACTATGGCTACACCTTC	CASRPGQYANYGYTF
TRBJ1-5	-	-	15	TRBV6-5	TGTGCCAGCAGTCCCAGTCAGGAGGGCCATCAGCCCCAGCATTTT	CASSPSQEGHQPQHF
TRBJ1-2	TRBD1	-	20	TRBV5-1	TGCGCCAGCAACTTGGGGGTAATTGCCGGGACAGTTGGGACTAACTATGGCTACACCTTC	CASNLGVIAGTVGTNYGYTF
TRBJ2-1	TRBD2	-	14	TRBV7-6	TGTGCCAGCAGCAATGCGGGGGGGCCCGAAGAGCAGTTCTTC	CASSNAGGPEEQFF
TRBJ2-7	TRBD2	-	15	TRBV28	TGTGCCAGCAGTTTCGGACTAGCGGGGTACTACGAGCAGTACTTC	CASSFGLAGYYEQYF
TRBJ2-2	TRBD2	-	14	TRBV7-3	TGTGCCAGCAGCCAAACTAGCGCCACCGGGGAGCTGTTTTTT	CASSQTSATGELFF
TRBJ1-1	-	-	16	TRBV18	TGTGCCAGCTCACCGTCCCAGGGAGGAGGAAACACTGAAGCTTTCTTT	CASSPSQGGGNTEAFF
TRBJ1-2	TRBD1	few	14	TRBV19	TGTGCCAGTAGTGCCACGACAGGGTCCTATGGCTACACCTTC	CASSATTGSYGYTF
TRBJ2-3	-	-	12	TRBV7-3	TGTGCCAGCAGCTTAATAGCAGATACGCAGTATTTT	CASSLIADTQYF
TRBJ2-2	-	-	15	TRBV4-3	TGCGCCAGCAGCCAAGGGAGCAGGGTGACCGGGGAGCTGTTTTTT	CASSQGSRVTGELFF
TRBJ2-2	-	-	16	TRBV7-7	TGTGCTAGCAGCTTAGACGGCAGGGGGAACACCGGGGAGCTGTTTTTT	CASSLDGRGNTGELFF
TRBJ1-2	TRBD1	once	15	TRBV5-1	TGCGCCAGCAGCTTCGGGACAGGGAAGAGGTATGGCTACACCTTC	CASSFGTGKRYGYTF
TRBJ1-2	-	-	11	TRBV20-1	TGCAGTGCTAGAGACGGGTATGGCTACACCTTC	CSARDGYGYTF
TRBJ1-1	-	-	16	TRBV5-4	TGTGCCAGCAGCTTGGGGTCCGGGGGGATGAACACTGAAGCTTTCTTT	CASSLGSGGMNTEAFF
TRBJ1-2	-	-	12	TRBV19	TGTGCCAGTAGAGACGGGGGATATGGCTACACCTTC	CASRDGGYGYTF
TRBJ1-2	-	-	14	TRBV6-6	TGTGCCAGCAGTTCAAACAGGGATAACTATGGCTACACCTTC	CASSSNRDNYGYTF
TRBJ1-1	-	-	14	TRBV11-2	TGTGCCAGCAGCTGGACGGGAGGGCGGGTTGAAGCTTTCTTT	CASSWTGGRVEAFF
TRBJ1-2	TRBD1	-	14	TRBV4-1	TGCGCCAGCAGCCAAGAGTCGGCAGGGGGTGGCTACACCTTC	CASSQESAGGGYTF
TRBJ1-1	-	-	12	TRBV29-1	TGCAGCGTTGAATCGGGGTATGGAGAAGCTTTCTTT	CSVESGYGEAFF
TRBJ2-1	-	-	12	TRBV5-1	TGCGCCAGCTCCACAACAGGCAATGAGCAGTTCTTC	CASSTTGNEQFF
TRBJ1-5	-	once	15	TRBV9	TGTGCCAGCAGCGTAGACGGCAGGGCGAGTCAGCCCCAGCATTTT	CASSVDGRASQPQHF
TRBJ2-7	TRBD2	-	13	TRBV12-3/TRBV12-4	TGTGCCAGCAGAAGCGGGGGCGGTTACGAGCAGTACTTC	CASRSGGGYEQYF
TRBJ1-1	TRBD1	-	15	TRBV27	TGTGCCAGCAGTTTAGTCCGGGACAGGGCCACTGAAGCTTTCTTT	CASSLVRDRATEAFF
TRBJ1-1	-	-	13	TRBV7-9	TGTGCCAGCAGCTTACCCGGGAACACTGAAGCTTTCTTT	CASSLPGNTEAFF
TRBJ2-3	-	once	14	TRBV7-9	TGTGCCAGCAGCTTAGACCGGAGCACAGATACGCAGTATTTT	CASSLDRSTDTQYF
TRBJ2-1	TRBD2	-	15	TRBV7-3	TGTGCCAGCAGCCTAGCGGGGAGCTCCTACAATGAGCAGTTCTTC	CASSLAGSSYNEQFF
TRBJ1-1	-	once	18	TRBV7-2	TGTGCCAGCAGTCATAGATTAGATGGACACAGACCAATCTCTGAAGCTTTCTTT	CASSHRLDGHRPISEAFF
TRBJ1-2	-	-	14	TRBV19	TGTGCCAGTAGTATAATGGACAAACTCTATGGCTACACCTTC	CASSIMDKLYGYTF
TRBJ1-1	TRBD1	-	15	TRBV19	TGTGCCAGTAGTATTCAGGGGGGAACGAACACTGAAGCTTTCTTT	CASSIQGGTNTEAFF
TRBJ1-5	-	-	13	TRBV11-1	TGTGCCAGCAGCTTGTCGAGCAATCAGCCCCAGCATTTT	CASSLSSNQPQHF
TRBJ1-3	-	-	15	TRBV18	TGTGCCAGCTCCGAAGGAGGGAACTCTGGAAACACCATATATTTT	CASSEGGNSGNTIYF